This T cell receptor (beta chain) was retrieved from a study of regulatory T cells in long-lasting Graves disease. CDR3-region Arm-PCR and iRepertoire HTBI primers produced the TCR beta libraries. Per the authors' pipeline: Across all samples, about 62 TRBV segments and 15 or so TRBJ segments were identified. TCRdb processed the multiplex PCR reads anew with MiXCR; each CDR3 protein has one entry. These V and J calls derive from TCRdb rather than the authors' analysis. Here the sample spans about 420,000 distinct CDR3 sequences, about 17% being singletons. Per germline, CDR1 SNHLY and CDR2 FYNNEI. Trimming stripped 5 bases from V and 3 bases from J, with 4 bases between. The length of the CDR3 is 11 residues. Overall study results and limits: Reduced TCR diversity was observed in persistent Graves' patients versus newly diagnosed patients.

A remark on this clonotype: Its target is not known.

Regarding time point: newly diagnosed GD, antithyroid drugs for less than 3 months. Preparation of the TCR library used RNA extracted from PBMCs. These data are also associated with another study on T cells in Graves' hyperthyroidism and ophthalmopathy. That paper adds: When the TCR CDR3 underwent first-round RT-PCR, the HTBI primer set was used. Before onset, by a median of around six months, the model predicted ophthalmopathy.

This sequence originates from a woman under 30 with Graves disease. V is TRBV2 and J is TRBJ2-5; D remains ambiguous. The sequencing here drew on peripheral blood mononuclear cells (PBMCs), taken at new diagnosis, from a patient treated with antithyroid drugs. The DNA for the CDR3 is TGTGCCAGCAGTCATAAAGAGACCCAGTACTTC. Its translation is CASSHKETQYF.